The TCR beta chain described here comes from a study of spatial heterogeneity in lung cancer. For the study at large: Donation came from 70 or so patients with untreated early-stage non-small cell lung cancer.

TCRdb re-called the 5' RACE reads through MiXCR, storing one row per CDR3 protein. The data contain tens of thousands of distinct CDR3 sequences, roughly 21% of them singletons. V lost 4 bases and J 1 base, leaving 11 bases between the germline ends. The CDR3 consists of 14 residues. Germline CDR1 and CDR2: SGDLS and YYNGEE. Specified time point: blood at routine non-recurrence follow-up after resection. Unsorted whole RNA of tumor, nontumor lung or frozen PBMC was sequenced. This clonotype was seen at least ten times. The clonotype was recovered from a male donor with early-stage non-small cell lung cancer. The V gene is TRBV9, the J gene TRBJ1-2; possibly TRBD1 for D (5 bases). Sequenced material: PBMCs, taken at follow-up. The CDR3 is CASSSLQVNYGYTF. The CDR3 nucleotides are TGTGCCAGCAGCTCCTTACAGGTTAACTATGGCTACACCTTC.